These 10 T cell receptor beta chains were all obtained from the same sample, sequenced in a study of T cell responses to AZD1222 COVID-19 vaccine. Method: immunoSEQ multiplex PCR; TCRdb's copy keeps in-frame clones and lacks some. The table includes approximately 200,000 clones, approximately 90% detected once. This specimen consisted of peripheral blood, obtained 28 days after the second AZD1222 dose. These TCRs come from an adult who received the AZD1222 COVID-19 vaccine.

The chain has TRBV5-8 and TRBJ2-7, with TRBD2 matching 12 bases. The CDR3 is 14 amino acids. Trimming removed 4 bases from V and 3 bases from J; junction bases left unmatched: 2. Germline V gene sequence: CDR1 SGHTS, CDR2 YDEGEE. CDR3 region: CASSRTSGIYEQYF. CDR3 nucleotides: TGTGCCAGCAGCCGGACTAGCGGGATCTACGAGCAGTACTTC.

This clone appeared a few times. The J gene is TRBJ2-7, the V gene TRBV5-1; weak D call: TRBD2 (7 bases). The germline V gene has CDR1 SGHRS and CDR2 YFSETQ. The V and J ends lost 6 bases and 5 bases respectively, with 15 bases between them. CDR3 length: 13 amino acids. CDR3 bases: TGCGCCAGCACCCGGGGGGCTAGTCACGAGCAGTACTTC. This codes for CASTRGASHEQYF.

V is TRBV18 and J is TRBJ1-5, with no clear D. The V end was cut by 2 bases, the J end by 3 bases, with 11 bases between. The CDR3 runs 15 residues. Germline-derived CDR1 and CDR2 are KGHSH and LQKENI. The CDR3, as DNA: TGTGCCAGCTCACCAAGTTCGTGGCCCAATCAGCCCCAGCATTTT. Protein sequence: CASSPSSWPNQPQHF.

The chain recombines TRBV18 with TRBJ2-7, with 10 positions matching TRBD2. This CDR3 is built from 15 residues. Germline CDR1 and CDR2: KGHSH and LQKENI. The ends lost 1 base at V and 9 bases at J; junction bases unmatched: 9. CDR3 amino acids: CASSPLAGLAGAQYF. The CDR3 DNA sequence: TGTGCCAGCTCACCACTGGCAGGCCTAGCGGGAGCGCAGTACTTC.

The chain joins TRBV20-1 to TRBJ2-3, with D perhaps TRBD2 (7 bases). V was trimmed by 3 bases and J by 6 bases, leaving 19 bases between them. Per the germline V gene, CDR1 is DFQATT and CDR2 is SNEGSKA (reference sequence). The CDR3 totals 15 residues. Written as DNA, the CDR3 is TGCAGTGCTAGTTACGGAGGGGGGGCACGGGATACGCAGTATTTT. This translates into CSASYGGGARDTQYF.

The chain employs TRBV23-1 and TRBJ2-1; TRBD1 matches at 8 bases. TRBV23-1 is an ORF, with its function uncertain. The CDR3 covers 14 residues. Germline trimming cut 2 bases from V and 14 bases from J; bases unmatched to any gene: 11. CDR3 region: CASSQPSTDRGKFF. For the CDR3, the DNA is TGCGCCAGCAGTCAACCAAGCACCGACAGGGGAAAGTTCTTC.

The J gene is TRBJ2-3, the V gene TRBV2, with TRBD1 as a possible D gene (6 bases). V lost 1 base, J lost 2 bases, and 10 bases lay in between. The CDR3 runs 15 residues. The germline V gene has CDR1 SNHLY and CDR2 FYNNEI. CDR3 sequence (DNA): TGTGCCAGCAGTGAAGGGGGGCTAGTCACAGATACGCAGTATTTT. The encoded protein is CASSEGGLVTDTQYF.

V gene TRBV27 combines with J gene TRBJ2-7; 13 nucleotides align to TRBD2. Germline V lookup: CDR1 MNHEY, CDR2 SMNVEV (reference sequence). V dropped 9 bases and J dropped 5; count of bases not matched to a gene: 10. The CDR3 covers 15 residues. The CDR3 region has the DNA TGTGCCAGTTCACCCGGGACTAGCGGGAAGAACGAGCAGTACTTC. This codes for CASSPGTSGKNEQYF.

V usage is TRBV9 and J usage is TRBJ2-1; D perhaps matches TRBD1 (5 bases). Trimming removed 4 bases from V and 5 bases from J, with 19 bases in between. Germline values: CDR1 SGDLS, CDR2 YYNGEE. The CDR3 consists of 16 residues. For the CDR3, the DNA is TGTGCCAGCAGCCCCCCCAGACAGCTACAGGACAATGAGCAGTTCTTC. Encoded protein: CASSPPRQLQDNEQFF.

The CDR3 nucleotides read TGCGCCAGCAGGCTGACGGCCATGAACACTGAAGCTTTCTTT. This translates into CASRLTAMNTEAFF. The rearrangement uses TRBV5-1 and TRBJ1-1; no definite D call. Germline CDR1 and CDR2: SGHRS and YFSETQ. The CDR3 spans 14 residues. With 5 bases removed from V and 0 bases from J, the gap between germline ends came to 11 bases.